Included here is one T cell receptor (beta chain) sequence, with context. The antigen is not known. The data belong to a study of OX40 agonist ivuxolimab in advanced cancers. Overall study results and limits: Undetermined was the antigen specificity of the expanded peripheral T cells. In CD8+ T cells, expanded clones were on average more numerous than in CD4+.

Assay: immunoSEQ multiplex PCR; the TCRdb copy retains only in-frame clones and omits some. The table includes about 27,000 clones, 85% to 90% detected once. The receptor comes from an adult with an advanced solid tumor such as melanoma, head and neck, liver or kidney cancer. Sequencing was performed on CD4+ or CD8+ T cells sorted from blood, taken in a trial of the OX40 agonist ivuxolimab.

CDR3 sequence: CASSEALAKAYEQYF. CDR3 nucleotide sequence: TGTGCCAGCAGTGAAGCGTTGGCCAAAGCCTACGAGCAGTACTTC. The rearrangement uses TRBV2 and TRBJ2-7, with D uncertain. The germline V gene encodes CDR1 SNHLY and CDR2 FYNNEI. Trimming cost V 0 bases and J 2 bases, with 11 bases left between them. CDR3 size: 15 residues.